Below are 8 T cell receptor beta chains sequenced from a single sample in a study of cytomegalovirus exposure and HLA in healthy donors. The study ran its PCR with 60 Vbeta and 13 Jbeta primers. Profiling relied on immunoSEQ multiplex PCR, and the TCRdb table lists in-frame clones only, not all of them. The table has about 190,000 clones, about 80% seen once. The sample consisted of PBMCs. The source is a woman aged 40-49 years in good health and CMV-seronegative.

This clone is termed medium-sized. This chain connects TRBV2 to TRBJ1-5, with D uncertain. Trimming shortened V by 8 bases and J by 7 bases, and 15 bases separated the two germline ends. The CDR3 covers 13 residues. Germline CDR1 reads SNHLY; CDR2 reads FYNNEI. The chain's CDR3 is CASVPGYGQPQHF. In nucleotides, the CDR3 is TGTGCCAGCGTCCCAGGATACGGACAGCCCCAGCATTTT.

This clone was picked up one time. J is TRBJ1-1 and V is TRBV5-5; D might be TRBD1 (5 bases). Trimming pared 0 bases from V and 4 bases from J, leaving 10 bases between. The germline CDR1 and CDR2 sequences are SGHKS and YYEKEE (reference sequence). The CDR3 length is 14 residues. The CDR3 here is CASSLAAGSTEAFF. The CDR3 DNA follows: TGTGCCAGCAGCTTGGCCGCAGGGTCCACTGAAGCTTTCTTT.

CDR3 sequence: CASSVSGTSSYEQYF. CDR3 bases: TGTGCCAGCAGCGTTTCCGGGACTAGCTCCTACGAGCAGTACTTC. The chain is built from TRBV9 and TRBJ2-7, with TRBD2 matching over 8 bases. The length of the CDR3 is 15 residues. Per germline, CDR1 SGDLS and CDR2 YYNGEE. With 2 bases clipped from V and 0 bases from J, the junction kept 4 bases outside the gene matches.

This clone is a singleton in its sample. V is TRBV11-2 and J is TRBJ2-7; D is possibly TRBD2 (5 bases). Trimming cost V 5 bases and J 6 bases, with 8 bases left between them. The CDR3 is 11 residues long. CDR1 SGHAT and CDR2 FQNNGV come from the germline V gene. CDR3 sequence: CASSPGSEQYF. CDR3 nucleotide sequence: TGTGCCAGCAGCCCTGGGAGCGAGCAGTACTTC.

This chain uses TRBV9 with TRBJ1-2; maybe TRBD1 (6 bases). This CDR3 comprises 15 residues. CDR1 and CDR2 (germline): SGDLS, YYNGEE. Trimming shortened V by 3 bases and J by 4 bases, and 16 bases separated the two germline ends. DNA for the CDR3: TGTGCCAGCAGCGCCGGGGGGCATTTGGGCTATGGCTACACCTTC. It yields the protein CASSAGGHLGYGYTF. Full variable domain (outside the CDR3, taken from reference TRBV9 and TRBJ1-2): DSGVTQTPKHLITATGQRVTLRCSPRSGDLSVYWYQQSLDQGLQFLIQYYNGEERAKGNILERFSAQQFPDLHSELNLSSLELGDSALYFCASSAGGHLGYGYTFGSGTRLTVV.

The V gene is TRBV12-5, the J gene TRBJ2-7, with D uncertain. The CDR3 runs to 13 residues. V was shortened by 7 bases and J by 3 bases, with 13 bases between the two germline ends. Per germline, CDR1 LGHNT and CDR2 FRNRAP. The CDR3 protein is CASDMTYRYEQYV. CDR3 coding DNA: TGTGCTAGTGACATGACTTACCGCTACGAGCAGTACGTC.

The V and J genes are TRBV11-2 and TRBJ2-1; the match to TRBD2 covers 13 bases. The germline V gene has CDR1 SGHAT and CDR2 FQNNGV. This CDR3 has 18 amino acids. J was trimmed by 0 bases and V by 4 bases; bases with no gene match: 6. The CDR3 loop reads CASSSGLAGMSSYNEQFF. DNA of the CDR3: TGTGCCAGCAGCTCGGGACTAGCGGGAATGAGCTCCTACAATGAGCAGTTCTTC.

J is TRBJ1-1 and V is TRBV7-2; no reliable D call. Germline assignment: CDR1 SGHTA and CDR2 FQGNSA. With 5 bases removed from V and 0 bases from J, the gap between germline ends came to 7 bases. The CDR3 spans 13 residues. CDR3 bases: TGTGCCAGCAGCAATACAGTGAACACTGAAGCTTTCTTT. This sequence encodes CASSNTVNTEAFF.